This T cell receptor beta chain was captured by sequencing in a study of cytomegalovirus exposure and HLA in healthy donors. About the study: Within the Caucasian-associated ancestry cluster were around four fifths of the 398 genotyped donors. Study outcomes and limitations: Investigators reported 150 to 200 TCR beta chains as tied to cytomegalovirus. Judged likely to be a sequencing artifact was a cluster of highly shared sequence variants.

13 Jbeta primers and 60 Vbeta primers were used for the PCR. The assay was immunoSEQ multiplex PCR, and TCRdb's table has in-frame clones only and misses some. The repertoire holds some 120,000 clones, with roughly 74% as singletons. As to this clone: Its matching antigen is unknown.

CDR1 and CDR2 from the germline V gene are SGHNT and YENEEA. There are 16 residues in the CDR3. V was trimmed by 4 bases and J by 1 base, leaving 15 bases between them. The rearrangement links TRBV11-3 to TRBJ2-3; a possible D gene is TRBD2 (6 bases). The sequenced sample consisted of PBMCs. The sequence was obtained from a woman under 40 in good health and CMV-seronegative. The CDR3 spells CASSSRAGSGTDTQYF. The CDR3 nucleotides are TGTGCCAGCAGCTCCCGGGCGGGGTCAGGCACAGATACGCAGTATTTT.